The T cell receptor beta chain under discussion was sequenced for a study of blood T cells in healthy people across ages. This clonotype was detected a few times. Germline V gene sequence: CDR1 KGHDR, CDR2 SFDVKD. The trim removed 5 bases at V and 6 bases at J, leaving 17 bases unmatched. The CDR3 contains 19 residues. The authors ran a second PCR of roughly 6 to 12 cycles using a sample-barcoded 5' primer and a J-beta primer mix. One entry per CDR3 protein results from TCRdb running MiXCR on the 5' RACE reads. The sample has 1.5 million to 2 million distinct CDR3 sequences, about 39% seen once; the top ten hold 20% to 25%.

This TCR was recovered from a human donor in good health. This chain uses TRBV24-1 with TRBJ2-3; 12 bases line up with TRBD2. Sequencing input: blood. CDR3 protein: CATSGRPSGGAHELDTQYF. CDR3 DNA sequence: TGTGCCACCAGTGGTCGGCCTAGCGGGGGGGCTCATGAGTTGGATACGCAGTATTTT.